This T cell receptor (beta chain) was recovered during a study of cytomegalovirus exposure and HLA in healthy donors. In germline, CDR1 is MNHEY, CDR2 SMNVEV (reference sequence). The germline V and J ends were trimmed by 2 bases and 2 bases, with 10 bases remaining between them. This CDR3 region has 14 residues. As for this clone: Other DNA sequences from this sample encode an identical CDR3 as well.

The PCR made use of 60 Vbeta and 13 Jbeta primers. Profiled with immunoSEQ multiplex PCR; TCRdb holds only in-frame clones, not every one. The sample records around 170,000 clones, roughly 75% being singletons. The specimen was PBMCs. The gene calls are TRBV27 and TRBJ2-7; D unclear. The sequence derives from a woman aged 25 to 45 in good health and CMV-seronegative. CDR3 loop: CASSLIAGTYEQYF. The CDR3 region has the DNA TGTGCCAGCAGTTTAATCGCAGGAACCTACGAGCAGTACTTC.